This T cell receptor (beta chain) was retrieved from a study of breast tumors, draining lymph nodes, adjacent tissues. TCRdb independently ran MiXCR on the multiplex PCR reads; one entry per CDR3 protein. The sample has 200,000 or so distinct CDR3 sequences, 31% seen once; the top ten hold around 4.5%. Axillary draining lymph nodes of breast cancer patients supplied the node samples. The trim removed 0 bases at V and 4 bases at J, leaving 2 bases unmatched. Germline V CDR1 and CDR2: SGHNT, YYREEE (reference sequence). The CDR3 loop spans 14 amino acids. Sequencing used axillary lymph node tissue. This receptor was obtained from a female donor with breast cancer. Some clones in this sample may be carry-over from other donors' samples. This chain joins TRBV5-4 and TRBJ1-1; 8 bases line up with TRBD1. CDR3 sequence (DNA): TGTGCCAGCAGCTTGGACAGGGGGGTCACTGAAGCTTTCTTT. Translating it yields CASSLDRGVTEAFF.